This T cell receptor beta chain appears in the sequencing data of a study of T cells after yellow fever vaccination. CDR1 and CDR2 from the germline V gene are MNHEY and SVGAGI. The V segment lost 6 bases and the J segment 8 bases; nucleotides outside the gene matches: 4. The CDR3 covers 12 residues. This clonotype was recorded many times. The antigen is not known. Production of TCR cDNA was by 5'RACE template switching, which also added a universal primer site and UMIs. TCRdb reprocessed the 5' RACE reads with MiXCR, giving one entry per CDR3 protein. This sample has around 110,000 distinct CDR3 sequences, with 7.5% to 9.5% found just once. The study, taken as a whole, reports: The presence of abundant clonotypes contaminating from the bulk population was possible in FACS-sorted repertoires. Peaking on day 5 versus 15, the secondary response was faster but weaker.

The input for sequencing was CD8+ T cells sorted from PBMCs, taken 45 days after the yellow fever booster vaccination. This chain joins TRBV6-5 and TRBJ2-1; 7 bases are a match to TRBD2. The sequence derives from a man aged 25 to 40 who received the YFV17D yellow fever vaccine. The CDR3 loop reads CASRGGRDEQFF. The DNA for the CDR3 is TGTGCCAGCAGGGGCGGGAGAGATGAGCAGTTCTTC.